Listed below are T cell receptor beta chains from one sample, sequenced in a study of T-cell reconstitution after alpha-beta-depleted transplantation in children. One entry per CDR3 protein results from TCRdb running MiXCR on the PCR reads. In the table there are 750,000 to 950,000 distinct CDR3 sequences, roughly 15% of which are singletons. The sequences come from PBMCs, mostly from graft donor cells, collected 360 days after TCRalphabeta/CD19-depleted stem cell transplant. These receptor sequences come from a male patient between 10 and 17 years old who had a stem cell transplant for acute lymphoblastic leukemia, so the T cells may come from the graft donor. The CDR3 runs from the conserved cysteine through the conserved F or W. The order of the fields is CDR3 protein, CDR3 DNA, clone size, D gene, J gene, V gene. D genes are given only for firm matches. Some rows have no size entry. The others give once, few or many, or a class for an expanded clone.

CDR3aa: CATSDPGSSGNYNEQFF; CDR3nt: TGTGCCACCAGTGATCCCGGCTCTAGCGGGAATTACAATGAGCAGTTCTTC; abundance: NA; d_gene: TRBD2; j_gene: TRBJ2-1; v_gene: TRBV24-1
CDR3aa: CAIKEEAYNEQFF; CDR3nt: TGTGCCATCAAGGAGGAGGCATACAATGAGCAGTTCTTC; abundance: many; d_gene: NA; j_gene: TRBJ2-1; v_gene: TRBV10-3
CDR3aa: CASSDRALGQFF; CDR3nt: TGTGCCAGCAGCGACAGGGCGCTTGGGCAGTTCTTC; abundance: many; d_gene: NA; j_gene: TRBJ2-1; v_gene: TRBV9
CDR3aa: CASRVTGRVNGYTF; CDR3nt: TGTGCCAGCAGAGTGACAGGGCGAGTAAATGGCTACACCTTC; abundance: many; d_gene: TRBD1; j_gene: TRBJ1-2; v_gene: TRBV6-1
CDR3aa: CSVQGAVDNEQFF; CDR3nt: TGCAGTGTTCAGGGGGCCGTCGACAATGAGCAGTTCTTC; abundance: few; d_gene: TRBD1; j_gene: TRBJ2-1; v_gene: TRBV20-1
CDR3aa: CASSDYRGSTEAFF; CDR3nt: TGTGCCAGCAGCGACTACAGGGGGAGCACTGAAGCTTTCTTT; abundance: few; d_gene: TRBD1; j_gene: TRBJ1-1; v_gene: TRBV7-6
CDR3aa: CASSLLRQGTGELFF; CDR3nt: TGTGCCAGCAGTTTACTGAGACAGGGAACCGGGGAGCTGTTTTTT; abundance: NA; d_gene: TRBD1; j_gene: TRBJ2-2; v_gene: TRBV27
CDR3aa: CATSVNSGETQYF; CDR3nt: TGTGCCACCAGTGTAAATAGCGGAGAGACCCAGTACTTC; abundance: NA; d_gene: NA; j_gene: TRBJ2-5; v_gene: TRBV24-1
CDR3aa: CASSQDPGGTYEQYF; CDR3nt: TGCGCCAGCAGCCAAGATCCAGGGGGCACCTACGAGCAGTACTTC; abundance: NA; d_gene: TRBD1; j_gene: TRBJ2-7; v_gene: TRBV4-1
CDR3aa: CASSPPLAYEQYF; CDR3nt: TGTGCCAGCAGTCCCCCTCTAGCCTACGAGCAGTACTTC; abundance: NA; d_gene: NA; j_gene: TRBJ2-7; v_gene: TRBV12-3/TRBV12-4
CDR3aa: CASRPGFRNQPQHF; CDR3nt: TGCGCCAGCAGGCCGGGGTTTCGGAATCAGCCCCAGCATTTT; abundance: NA; d_gene: NA; j_gene: TRBJ1-5; v_gene: TRBV5-1
CDR3aa: CASSLRGGQGSTYEQYF; CDR3nt: TGTGCCAGCAGCTTAAGGGGGGGACAGGGGTCTACCTACGAGCAGTACTTC; abundance: NA; d_gene: TRBD1; j_gene: TRBJ2-7; v_gene: TRBV11-2
CDR3aa: CASSLLNRGWTEAFF; CDR3nt: TGCGCCAGCAGCTTGCTGAACAGGGGTTGGACTGAAGCTTTCTTT; abundance: NA; d_gene: TRBD1; j_gene: TRBJ1-1; v_gene: TRBV5-1
CDR3aa: CASSFRRGENYGYTF; CDR3nt: TGTGCCAGCAGTTTTAGGAGGGGTGAAAACTATGGCTACACCTTC; abundance: NA; d_gene: NA; j_gene: TRBJ1-2; v_gene: TRBV27
CDR3aa: CASSHSGLAINEQFF; CDR3nt: TGCGCCAGCAGCCATTCGGGACTAGCGATCAATGAGCAGTTCTTC; abundance: few; d_gene: TRBD2; j_gene: TRBJ2-1; v_gene: TRBV4-1
CDR3aa: CASSWETGMNTEAFF; CDR3nt: TGTGCCAGCAGTTGGGAGACAGGGATGAACACTGAAGCTTTCTTT; abundance: many; d_gene: TRBD1; j_gene: TRBJ1-1; v_gene: TRBV12-3/TRBV12-4
CDR3aa: CASSLNQPYEQYF; CDR3nt: TGTGCCAGCAGTTTAAACCAACCCTACGAGCAGTACTTC; abundance: NA; d_gene: NA; j_gene: TRBJ2-7; v_gene: TRBV27
CDR3aa: CSASRSGQGTDTQYF; CDR3nt: TGCAGTGCTAGTCGTTCGGGACAGGGAACAGATACGCAGTATTTT; abundance: NA; d_gene: TRBD1; j_gene: TRBJ2-3; v_gene: TRBV20-1
CDR3aa: CASSFRVLDYGYTF; CDR3nt: TGTGCCAGCAGTTTCAGGGTTCTTGACTATGGCTACACCTTC; abundance: NA; d_gene: NA; j_gene: TRBJ1-2; v_gene: TRBV12-3/TRBV12-4
CDR3aa: CASSSDRFRRVETQYF; CDR3nt: TGTGCCAGCAGTTCCGACAGGTTCAGGAGAGTGGAGACCCAGTACTTC; abundance: NA; d_gene: NA; j_gene: TRBJ2-5; v_gene: TRBV12-3/TRBV12-4
CDR3aa: CASSSRTSGTDRYTGELFF; CDR3nt: TGTGCCAGCAGTTCCCGGACTAGCGGGACCGACCGGTACACCGGGGAGCTGTTTTTT; abundance: NA; d_gene: TRBD2; j_gene: TRBJ2-2; v_gene: TRBV2
CDR3aa: CAWRDHPLRGISYEQYF; CDR3nt: TGTGCCTGGAGGGACCACCCCCTGCGGGGGATCTCCTACGAGCAGTACTTC; abundance: few; d_gene: TRBD2; j_gene: TRBJ2-7; v_gene: TRBV30
CDR3aa: CASSLAPSPEAFF; CDR3nt: TGTGCCAGCAGTTTAGCGCCTAGCCCTGAAGCTTTCTTT; abundance: NA; d_gene: NA; j_gene: TRBJ1-1; v_gene: TRBV12-3/TRBV12-4
CDR3aa: CASTDRGPYNEQFF; CDR3nt: TGTGCCAGCACGGACAGGGGACCCTACAATGAGCAGTTCTTC; abundance: many; d_gene: TRBD1; j_gene: TRBJ2-1; v_gene: TRBV2
CDR3aa: CASSLGAGQNYEQYF; CDR3nt: TGTGCCAGCAGTTTAGGGGCAGGGCAGAACTACGAGCAGTACTTC; abundance: NA; d_gene: NA; j_gene: TRBJ2-7; v_gene: TRBV12-3/TRBV12-4
CDR3aa: CASRYGGSTGELFF; CDR3nt: TGCGCCAGCAGATATGGGGGGAGCACCGGGGAGCTGTTTTTT; abundance: few; d_gene: NA; j_gene: TRBJ2-2; v_gene: TRBV5-1
CDR3aa: CASSPPGIYPYEQYF; CDR3nt: TGTGCCAGCTCACCACCCGGGATATACCCCTACGAGCAGTACTTC; abundance: few; d_gene: NA; j_gene: TRBJ2-7; v_gene: TRBV18
CDR3aa: CSAGGMGNQPQHF; CDR3nt: TGCAGTGCTGGAGGGATGGGCAATCAGCCCCAGCATTTT; abundance: few; d_gene: NA; j_gene: TRBJ1-5; v_gene: TRBV20-1
CDR3aa: CASSQPAGVNTGELFF; CDR3nt: TGTGCCAGCAGTCAGCCAGCGGGGGTGAACACCGGGGAGCTGTTTTTT; abundance: NA; d_gene: TRBD2; j_gene: TRBJ2-2; v_gene: TRBV27